Detailed here is one T cell receptor (beta chain). Antigen: not known. Assay: immunoSEQ multiplex PCR; the TCRdb copy retains only in-frame clones and omits some. The table includes some 84,000 clones, 89% detected once. The V end lost 4 bases, the J end lost 4 bases, and 18 bases lay between the germline ends. The CDR3 is 15 residues long. Germline-derived CDR1 and CDR2 are SGDLS and YYNGEE. These data come from a study of PD-1 blockade in classical Hodgkin lymphoma. Whole-study findings and limits: By C4D1, diversity of CD4+ TCRs had risen significantly, whereas that of CD8+ TCRs had not.

Each patient relapsed following autologous stem cell transplantation, and prior brentuximab vedotin exposure differed. This specimen consisted of peripheral blood mononuclear cells (PBMCs), obtained at baseline. This sequence was found in a human donor with classical Hodgkin lymphoma. The gene calls are TRBV9 and TRBJ2-7; a possible D gene is TRBD2 (6 bases). CDR3 loop: CASSPGAVGGYEQYF. The CDR3 region has the DNA TGTGCCAGCAGCCCTGGGGCGGTGGGAGGATACGAGCAGTACTTC.